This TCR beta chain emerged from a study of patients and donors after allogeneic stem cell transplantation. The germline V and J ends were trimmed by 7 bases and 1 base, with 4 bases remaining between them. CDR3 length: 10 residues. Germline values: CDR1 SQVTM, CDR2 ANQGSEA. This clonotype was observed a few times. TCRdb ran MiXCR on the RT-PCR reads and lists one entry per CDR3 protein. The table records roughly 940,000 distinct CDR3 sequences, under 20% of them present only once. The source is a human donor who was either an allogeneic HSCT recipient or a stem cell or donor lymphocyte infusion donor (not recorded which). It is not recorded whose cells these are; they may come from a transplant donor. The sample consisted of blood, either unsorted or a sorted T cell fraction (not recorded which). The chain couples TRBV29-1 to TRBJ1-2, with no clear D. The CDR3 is CSAGNYGYTF. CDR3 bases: TGCAGCGCGGGTAACTATGGCTACACCTTC. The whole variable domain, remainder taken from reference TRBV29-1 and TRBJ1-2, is SAVISQKPSRDICQRGTSLTIQCQVDSQVTMMFWYRQQPGQSLTLIATANQGSEATYESGFVIDKFPISRPNLTFSTLTVSNMSPEDSSIYLCSAGNYGYTFGSGTRLTVV.